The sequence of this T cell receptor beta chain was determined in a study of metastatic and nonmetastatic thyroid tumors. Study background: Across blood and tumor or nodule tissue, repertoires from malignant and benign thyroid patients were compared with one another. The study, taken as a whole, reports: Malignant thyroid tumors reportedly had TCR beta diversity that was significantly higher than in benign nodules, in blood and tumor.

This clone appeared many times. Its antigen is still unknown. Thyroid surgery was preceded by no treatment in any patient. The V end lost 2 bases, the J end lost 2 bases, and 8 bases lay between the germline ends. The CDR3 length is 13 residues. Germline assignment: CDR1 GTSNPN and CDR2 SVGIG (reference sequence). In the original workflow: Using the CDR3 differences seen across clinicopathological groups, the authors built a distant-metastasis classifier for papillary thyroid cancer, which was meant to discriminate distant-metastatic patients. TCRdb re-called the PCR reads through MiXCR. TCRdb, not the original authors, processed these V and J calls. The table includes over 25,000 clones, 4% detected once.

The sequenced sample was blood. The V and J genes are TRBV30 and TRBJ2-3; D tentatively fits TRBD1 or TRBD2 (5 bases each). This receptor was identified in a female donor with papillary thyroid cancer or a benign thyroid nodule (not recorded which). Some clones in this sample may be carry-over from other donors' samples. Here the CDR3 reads CAWSQGATDTQYF. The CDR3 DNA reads TGTGCCTGGAGTCAGGGAGCCACAGATACGCAGTATTTT.